This T cell receptor (beta chain) originates from a study of T cell responses to AZD1222 COVID-19 vaccine. Profiled with immunoSEQ multiplex PCR; TCRdb holds only in-frame clones, not every one. The profile covers around 80,000 clones, with over 75% appearing a single time and about a tenth taken by the ten largest. As to this clone: Its antigen is unidentified.

General observations from the study: White British people made up most donors, females outnumbered males, and clonal diversity was possibly underestimated. Elevations in Spike-specific TCR breadth and depth followed administration of two AZD1222 doses. Repertoire sampling happened only post peak T cell response. Unmutated regions of variants are reportedly targeted by nearly half of spike-specific TCRs.

Sequencing used peripheral blood, obtained on day 0 of AZD1222 vaccination. This receptor was identified in an adult in good health.

The DNA for the CDR3 is TGTGCCAGCAGCCAGGATCTGTTAGAGAATTCACCCCTCCACTTT. Translating it yields CASSQDLLENSPLHF. J is TRBJ1-6 and V is TRBV3-1 (or the pseudogene TRBV3-2); D is uncertain. Per the germline V gene, CDR1 is LGHDT and CDR2 is YNNKEL (reference sequence). This CDR3 contains 15 residues. V was cut by 3 bases and J by 7 bases, with 13 bases left in between.